The rows below give T cell receptor beta chains drawn from one sample of a study of molecular identifiers for immune sequencing clone quantification. TCRdb re-derived calls from the PCR reads in MiXCR, one entry per CDR3 protein. The sample yields hundreds of thousands of distinct CDR3 sequences, roughly 23% seen once. Sequencing used naive CD8+ T cells from blood, with Jurkat cell RNA spiked in. The source is a human donor in good health. Some libraries in this study had Jurkat cell RNA spiked in. CDR3s include the opening cysteine and the closing phenylalanine or tryptophan. The D gene is left open where the match is weak. The size of a clone is reported for some rows only, either as once, few or many, or as a class for expanded clones.

D: TRBD2; size: few; V: TRBV7-3; J: TRBJ2-7; CDR3: CASSSGTSGGEQYF; DNA: TGTGCCAGCAGCTCGGGGACTAGCGGGGGCGAGCAGTACTTC
D: NA; size: many; V: TRBV30; J: TRBJ1-2; CDR3: CAWSDGIKGYGYTF; DNA: TGTGCCTGGAGTGACGGGATCAAGGGCTATGGCTACACCTTC
D: NA; size: few; V: TRBV20-1; J: TRBJ2-7; CDR3: CSARGWAVDPYEQYF; DNA: TGCAGTGCGCGAGGCTGGGCAGTGGATCCCTACGAGCAGTACTTC
D: NA; size: few; V: TRBV18; J: TRBJ2-7; CDR3: CASSPPIEGVVPYEQYF; DNA: TGTGCCAGCTCACCACCGATTGAGGGGGTGGTCCCCTACGAGCAGTACTTC
D: TRBD1; size: few; V: TRBV5-1; J: TRBJ1-2; CDR3: CASSQGQGWSNYGYTF; DNA: TGCGCCAGCAGCCAGGGACAGGGATGGAGCAACTATGGCTACACCTTC
D: NA; size: many; V: TRBV2; J: TRBJ2-3; CDR3: CASWDPPTDTQYF; DNA: TGTGCCAGCTGGGACCCTCCCACGGATACGCAGTATTTT
D: TRBD1; size: NA; V: TRBV9; J: TRBJ2-7; CDR3: CASSSGDRAVSEQYF; DNA: TGTGCCAGCAGCTCGGGGGACAGGGCTGTCTCCGAGCAGTACTTC
D: NA; size: many; V: TRBV21-1; J: TRBJ2-3; CDR3: CASPKSGLADPSSTDTQYF; DNA: TGTGCCAGCCCCAAGTCGGGACTAGCGGATCCGAGTAGCACAGATACGCAGTATTTT
D: TRBD2; size: NA; V: TRBV30; J: TRBJ2-7; CDR3: CAWSDALAGVAGEQYF; DNA: TGTGCCTGGAGTGATGCCCTAGCGGGAGTAGCAGGCGAGCAGTACTTC
D: NA; size: few; V: TRBV19; J: TRBJ1-5; CDR3: CASSLGISNQPQHF; DNA: TGTGCCAGTAGTTTGGGGATAAGCAATCAGCCCCAGCATTTT
D: NA; size: NA; V: TRBV29-1; J: TRBJ2-2; CDR3: CSVDWANTGELFF; DNA: TGCAGCGTTGATTGGGCCAACACCGGGGAGCTGTTTTTT
D: TRBD2; size: many; V: TRBV7-9; J: TRBJ2-3; CDR3: CASSLSPSGGRPYTDTQYF; DNA: TGTGCCAGCAGCTTAAGTCCTAGCGGGGGGCGTCCTTACACAGATACGCAGTATTTT
D: NA; size: NA; V: TRBV4-3; J: TRBJ1-1; CDR3: CASSQDYGRYEAFF; DNA: TGCGCCAGCAGCCAAGATTACGGACGGTATGAAGCTTTCTTT
D: NA; size: many; V: TRBV30; J: TRBJ2-7; CDR3: CASEGTSHEQYF; DNA: TGTGCCTCGGAGGGGACCAGCCACGAGCAGTACTTC
D: NA; size: many; V: TRBV3-1; J: TRBJ1-6; CDR3: CASTPGRLGLNLHF; DNA: TGTGCCAGCACCCCTGGACGGCTTGGTTTAAACCTCCACTTT
D: NA; size: many; V: TRBV30; J: TRBJ2-7; CDR3: CAWSDGLTYEQYF; DNA: TGTGCCTGGAGCGACGGCTTAACCTACGAGCAGTACTTC
D: NA; size: few; V: TRBV6-1; J: TRBJ2-7; CDR3: CASSEVRAQGLREQYF; DNA: TGTGCCAGCAGTGAAGTCCGGGCACAGGGTCTTCGCGAGCAGTACTTC
D: NA; size: few; V: TRBV19; J: TRBJ1-6; CDR3: CASSIGANSPLHF; DNA: TGTGCCAGTAGTATCGGCGCCAATTCACCCCTCCACTTT
D: TRBD2; size: many; V: TRBV12-3/TRBV12-4; J: TRBJ2-3; CDR3: CASLPGLATDTQYF; DNA: TGTGCCAGCCTACCGGGACTAGCAACAGATACGCAGTATTTT
D: TRBD1; size: NA; V: TRBV29-1; J: TRBJ2-7; CDR3: CSVGGTAKYEQYF; DNA: TGCAGCGTTGGAGGGACAGCGAAATACGAGCAGTACTTC
D: NA; size: NA; V: TRBV28; J: TRBJ2-1; CDR3: CASSAYPQNEQFF; DNA: TGTGCCAGCAGCGCCTACCCCCAGAATGAGCAGTTCTTC
D: NA; size: NA; V: TRBV20-1; J: TRBJ2-5; CDR3: CSAHQIGMGETQYF; DNA: TGCAGTGCTCACCAAATCGGTATGGGAGAGACCCAGTACTTC
D: TRBD2; size: many; V: TRBV4-2; J: TRBJ2-3; CDR3: CASSQGVAGTSTDTQYF; DNA: TGTGCCAGCAGCCAAGGGGTAGCGGGGACTAGCACAGATACGCAGTATTTT
D: TRBD1; size: once; V: TRBV29-1; J: TRBJ1-4; CDR3: CSVEGGDSRLKSF; DNA: TGCAGCGTTGAAGGGGGGGACAGCCGACTAAAATCCTTT
D: NA; size: few; V: TRBV6-2/TRBV6-3; J: TRBJ1-5; CDR3: CASSYARRPQHF; DNA: TGTGCCAGCAGTTACGCCCGTCGGCCCCAGCATTTT
D: TRBD2; size: many; V: TRBV6-1; J: TRBJ2-7; CDR3: CASSPFGLAGSYEQYF; DNA: TGTGCCAGCAGTCCTTTCGGACTAGCGGGATCCTACGAGCAGTACTTC
D: NA; size: many; V: TRBV29-1; J: TRBJ1-3; CDR3: CSVEGDGDRSGNTIYF; DNA: TGCAGCGTTGAGGGTGACGGGGATCGATCTGGAAACACCATATATTTT
D: NA; size: few; V: TRBV6-5; J: TRBJ1-4; CDR3: CASSYGYRDPTNEKLFF; DNA: TGTGCCAGCAGTTACGGATACAGGGACCCAACTAATGAAAAACTGTTTTTT
D: TRBD2; size: NA; V: TRBV20-1; J: TRBJ2-7; CDR3: CSAREMGLAGGHVYEQYF; DNA: TGCAGTGCTAGAGAGATGGGACTAGCGGGAGGGCATGTCTACGAGCAGTACTTC
D: NA; size: NA; V: TRBV9; J: TRBJ2-3; CDR3: CASSVEDLSTNTQYF; DNA: TGTGCCAGCAGCGTAGAGGATTTAAGCACAAATACGCAGTATTTT
D: TRBD1; size: many; V: TRBV7-9; J: TRBJ2-3; CDR3: CASSSGQGLTDTQYF; DNA: TGTGCCAGCAGCTCCGGACAGGGGTTGACAGATACGCAGTATTTT
D: NA; size: many; V: TRBV4-1; J: TRBJ1-1; CDR3: CASSQGLLQGEHTEAFF; DNA: TGCGCCAGCAGCCAAGGCTTGTTACAGGGTGAGCACACTGAAGCTTTCTTT
D: TRBD2; size: NA; V: TRBV13; J: TRBJ2-3; CDR3: CASSLIGPAGGGGTDTQYF; DNA: TGTGCCAGCAGCTTAATCGGACCAGCGGGAGGCGGTGGCACAGATACGCAGTATTTT
D: NA; size: few; V: TRBV7-2; J: TRBJ2-1; CDR3: CASSWAGQVDEQFF; DNA: TGTGCCAGCAGCTGGGCGGGTCAAGTCGATGAGCAGTTCTTC
D: TRBD1; size: few; V: TRBV7-9; J: TRBJ1-2; CDR3: CASSSAGQETNYGYTF; DNA: TGTGCCAGCAGCTCGGCGGGACAGGAAACTAACTATGGCTACACCTTC
D: NA; size: NA; V: TRBV27; J: TRBJ2-7; CDR3: CASRAVGSYEQYF; DNA: TGTGCCAGCAGGGCGGTGGGATCCTACGAGCAGTACTTC
D: NA; size: few; V: TRBV7-9; J: TRBJ2-7; CDR3: CASSLGGLIEQYF; DNA: TGTGCCAGCAGCTTAGGTGGGTTGATCGAGCAGTACTTC
D: NA; size: many; V: TRBV5-6; J: TRBJ1-5; CDR3: CASSLTTDQPQHF; DNA: TGTGCCAGCAGCTTAACCACAGATCAGCCCCAGCATTTT
D: NA; size: few; V: TRBV7-9; J: TRBJ2-7; CDR3: CASSLAEGSSYEQYF; DNA: TGTGCCAGCAGCTTAGCGGAAGGGAGCTCCTACGAGCAGTACTTC
D: NA; size: NA; V: TRBV3-1; J: TRBJ2-2; CDR3: CANSQAGSGRTGELFF; DNA: TGTGCCAACAGCCAAGCGGGCTCAGGCCGCACCGGGGAGCTGTTTTTT
D: NA; size: few; V: TRBV7-6; J: TRBJ2-1; CDR3: CASSLGGRQFF; DNA: TGTGCCAGCAGCTTAGGGGGAAGGCAGTTCTTC
D: NA; size: few; V: TRBV15; J: TRBJ1-5; CDR3: CATSRTRGGNQPQHF; DNA: TGTGCCACCAGCAGGACCCGAGGGGGCAATCAGCCCCAGCATTTT
D: NA; size: NA; V: TRBV5-6; J: TRBJ1-1; CDR3: CASSITDSAEAFF; DNA: TGTGCCAGCAGTATCACCGACTCTGCTGAAGCTTTCTTT
D: NA; size: many; V: TRBV12-3/TRBV12-4; J: TRBJ2-4; CDR3: CASSSVNIQYF; DNA: TGTGCCAGCAGTTCTGTAAACATTCAGTACTTC
D: NA; size: NA; V: TRBV12-3/TRBV12-4; J: TRBJ2-2; CDR3: CASSFRGATGELFF; DNA: TGTGCCAGCAGTTTTCGGGGGGCGACCGGGGAGCTGTTTTTT
D: NA; size: many; V: TRBV5-1; J: TRBJ2-7; CDR3: CASSLEGHEQYF; DNA: TGTGCCAGCAGTTTAGAGGGCCACGAGCAGTACTTC
D: NA; size: many; V: TRBV7-9; J: TRBJ2-3; CDR3: CASSSPIGDTQYF; DNA: TGTGCCAGCAGCTCGCCAATAGGAGATACGCAGTATTTT
D: NA; size: many; V: TRBV3-1; J: TRBJ2-7; CDR3: CASSQGASAGDEQYF; DNA: TGTGCCAGCAGCCAAGGGGCCTCGGCAGGCGACGAGCAGTACTTC
D: NA; size: NA; V: TRBV27; J: TRBJ1-6; CDR3: CASRITGNSPLHF; DNA: TGTGCCAGCAGAATAACGGGGAATTCACCCCTCCACTTT
D: TRBD2; size: many; V: TRBV7-6; J: TRBJ2-3; CDR3: CASSPTPASGGWGDTQYF; DNA: TGTGCCAGCAGCCCAACCCCCGCTAGCGGGGGTTGGGGAGATACGCAGTATTTT
D: NA; size: many; V: TRBV11-2; J: TRBJ2-3; CDR3: CASSMDGTPVDTQYF; DNA: TGTGCCAGCAGTATGGACGGGACACCCGTCGATACGCAGTATTTT
D: NA; size: NA; V: TRBV11-2; J: TRBJ2-1; CDR3: CASSPLRASYNEQFF; DNA: TGTGCCAGCAGCCCCCTGAGGGCTTCCTACAATGAGCAGTTCTTC
D: TRBD1; size: many; V: TRBV6-5; J: TRBJ2-7; CDR3: CASTTKTGVIDEQYF; DNA: TGTGCCAGCACCACTAAGACAGGGGTGATCGACGAGCAGTACTTC
D: TRBD2; size: few; V: TRBV14; J: TRBJ2-7; CDR3: CASSLLAGDIYEQYF; DNA: TGTGCCAGCAGCCTACTAGCGGGGGATATCTACGAGCAGTACTTC
D: NA; size: NA; V: TRBV19; J: TRBJ2-1; CDR3: CASSISPPRWNEQFF; DNA: TGTGCCAGTAGTATTTCCCCGCCGAGGTGGAATGAGCAGTTCTTC
D: NA; size: many; V: TRBV12-3/TRBV12-4; J: TRBJ2-1; CDR3: CASSLETYNEQFF; DNA: TGTGCCAGCAGTTTAGAGACATACAATGAGCAGTTCTTC
D: NA; size: NA; V: TRBV4-1; J: TRBJ2-1; CDR3: CASSHPTWVGEGTHNEQFF; DNA: TGCGCCAGCAGCCACCCCACCTGGGTCGGGGAAGGGACCCACAATGAGCAGTTCTTC
D: NA; size: NA; V: TRBV5-6; J: TRBJ1-6; CDR3: CASSLPRLSTGSYNSPLHF; DNA: TGTGCCAGCAGCTTGCCCCGTTTAAGTACCGGCTCCTATAATTCACCCCTCCACTTT
D: NA; size: NA; V: TRBV18; J: TRBJ2-1; CDR3: CASSPPTFRDLSYNEQFF; DNA: TGTGCCAGCTCACCACCGACCTTCCGGGACCTCTCCTACAATGAGCAGTTCTTC